This T cell receptor (beta chain) comes out of a study of cytomegalovirus exposure and HLA in healthy donors (dated by TCRdb to about 2017). Study-level background: According to a later analysis, the 120 validation repertoires were produced on the same platform as the 600 to 850 repertoires of the first cohort. The study aimed to test whether signatures of past pathogen exposure could be identified by cataloging public T cell receptors. The study combined high-throughput TCR immunosequencing, statistical association of individual TCRs with disease status, and machine learning to predict cytomegalovirus infection status. In addition to the first cohort of 650 to 800 subjects, a separate validation cohort of 120 different subjects was used. The research as a whole found: The authors suggested that the approach could potentially be generalized to other disease states and immunological phenotypes. A later analysis found that TCRs clustered in the first cohort also tended to co-occur in the approximately 120 validation repertoires, with about 94% of cluster scores above 0. A later analysis had no HLA typing for the validation cohort, so co-occurrence there was scored across all 110 or so repertoires. A total of around 150 TCR beta chains were listed by the study as associated with cytomegalovirus. A few of the identified cytomegalovirus-associated TCR beta chains were confirmed in vitro to be specific for cytomegalovirus antigens. Cytomegalovirus status was reported to be diagnosed by the classifier with high specificity and sensitivity in both the original and validation cohorts. Most TCR sequences were seen in very few donors, while some public TCRs were found in many individuals.

Library method: the immunoSEQ multiplex PCR assay. For the original study's pipeline: To diagnose cytomegalovirus status from the catalog of TCR beta chain sequences, a statistical classification framework was built. TCRdb provides this immuneACCESS table in a form limited to in-frame rearrangements. Some clones are lacking; in checked studies, under half of them reflect an unresolved V gene, and why the rest are absent is not known. D and trimming come from the DNA, and the V and J calls and clone size come from that table. For this sample there are roughly 250,000 clones; around 87% appear just once. Of the sample, roughly 1.2% is held by the ten largest clones. This clone was counted between two and nine times. Its antigen remains undetermined. Base qualities are not recorded, but no much larger clone differs from it by a single base. Separate from the approximately 700-subject first cohort, the validation cohort of more than 90 subjects was the group to which the donors belonged.

The CDR3 runs 17 residues from the cysteine to the phenylalanine. The read is trimmed to its CDR3 DNA, 51 bases read in frame from base 1. V lost 0 bases and J lost 0 bases; the stretch between them is 9 bases long. CDR1 and CDR2 are read off the germline V gene as LGHNA and YNFKEQ. The rearrangement joined TRBV4-2 to TRBJ2-6; TRBD1 is possibly the D segment (6 matching bases). This receptor was identified in a woman under 40 in good health and CMV-seropositive. Sequencing input: PBMCs. Here the CDR3 is given as CASSQDGDNSGANVLTF. The DNA sequence is given as TGTGCCAGCAGCCAAGATGGGGACAACTCTGGGGCCAACGTCCTGACTTTC.